This TCR beta chain came from a study of CD8 T cells in Susac syndrome. Reverse transcription used roughly 0.5 to 1 ug RNA and random hexamers. TCRdb ran MiXCR on the immunoSEQ multiplex PCR reads and lists one entry per CDR3 protein. The sample comprises over 350,000 distinct CDR3 sequences, approximately 85% of which are singletons, and approximately 0.12% rests with the top ten. Trimming took 9 bases from V and 7 from J, leaving 22 bases between them. The CDR3 extends over 15 amino acids. Germline V gives CDR1 MGHRA, CDR2 YSYEKL. The CD8+ and CD4+ T cells were negatively isolated, with the TEMRA cells enriched by FACS.

V and J are TRBV4-1 and TRBJ1-5; D unresolved. The sample consisted of CD8+ T cells from PBMCs. This TCR came from a human donor with multiple sclerosis. The CDR3 bases are TGCGCCAGAAGACTCAGCCAAGATGAAACCCAGCCCCAGCATTTT. The encoded protein is CARRLSQDETQPQHF.